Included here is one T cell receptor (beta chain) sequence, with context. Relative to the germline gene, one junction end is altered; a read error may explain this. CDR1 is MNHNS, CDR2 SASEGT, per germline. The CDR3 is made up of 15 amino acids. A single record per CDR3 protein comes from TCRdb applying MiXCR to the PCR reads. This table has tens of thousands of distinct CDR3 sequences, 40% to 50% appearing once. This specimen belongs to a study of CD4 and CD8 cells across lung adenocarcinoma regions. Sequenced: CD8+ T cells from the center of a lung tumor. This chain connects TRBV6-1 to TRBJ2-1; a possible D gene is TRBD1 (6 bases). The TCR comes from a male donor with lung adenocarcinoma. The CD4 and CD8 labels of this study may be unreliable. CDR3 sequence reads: CASRSGAMGSNEQFF. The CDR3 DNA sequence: TGTGCCAGCAGATCAGGGGCTATGGGCTCAAATGAGCAGTTTTTT.